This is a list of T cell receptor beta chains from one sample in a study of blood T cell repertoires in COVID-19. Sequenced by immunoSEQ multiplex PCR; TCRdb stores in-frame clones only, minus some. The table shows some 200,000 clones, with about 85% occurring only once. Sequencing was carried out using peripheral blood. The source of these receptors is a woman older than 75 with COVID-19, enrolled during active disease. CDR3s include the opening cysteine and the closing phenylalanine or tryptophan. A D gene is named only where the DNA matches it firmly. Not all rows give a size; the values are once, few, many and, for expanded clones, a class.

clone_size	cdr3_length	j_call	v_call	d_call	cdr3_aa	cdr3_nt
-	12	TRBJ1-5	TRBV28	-	CASGGVGQPQHF	TGTGCCAGCGGGGGGGTCGGACAGCCCCAGCATTTT
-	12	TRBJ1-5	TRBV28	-	CASSLLSQPQHF	TGTGCCAGCAGTTTGTTATCTCAGCCCCAGCATTTT
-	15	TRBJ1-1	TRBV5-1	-	CASSPLGGANTEAFF	TGCGCCAGCAGCCCTTTGGGGGGGGCGAACACTGAAGCTTTCTTT
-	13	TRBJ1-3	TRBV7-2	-	CASSPGGGNTIYF	TGTGCCAGCAGCCCGGGGGGTGGAAACACCATATATTTT
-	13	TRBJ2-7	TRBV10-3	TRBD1	CAIKGGTGYEQYF	TGTGCCATCAAGGGCGGGACAGGCTACGAGCAGTACTTC
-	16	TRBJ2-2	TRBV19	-	CASSIRGTSNTGELFF	TGTGCCAGTAGTATTAGGGGGACATCGAACACCGGGGAGCTGTTTTTT
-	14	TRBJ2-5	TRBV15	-	CATSRGGGRETQYF	TGTGCCACCAGCAGAGGCGGGGGCCGTGAGACCCAGTACTTC
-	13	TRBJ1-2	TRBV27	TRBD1	CASSLGTGIGYTF	TGTGCCAGCAGTTTGGGGACAGGGATCGGCTACACCTTC
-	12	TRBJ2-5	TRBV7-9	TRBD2	CLGGVLEETQYF	TGTCTTGGGGGGGTTCTGGAAGAGACCCAGTACTTC
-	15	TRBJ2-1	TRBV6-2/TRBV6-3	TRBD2	CASSYLRGVYNEQFF	TGTGCCAGCAGTTACCTGCGGGGGGTATACAATGAGCAGTTCTTC
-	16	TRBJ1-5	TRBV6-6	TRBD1	CASSYSGQGPYQPQHF	TGTGCCAGCAGTTATTCCGGACAGGGCCCGTATCAGCCCCAGCATTTT
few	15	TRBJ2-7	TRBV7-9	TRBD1	CASSRGDRGLYEQYF	TGTGCCAGCAGCAGGGGGGACAGGGGGCTGTACGAGCAGTACTTC
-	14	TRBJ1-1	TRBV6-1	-	CASSEKHLNTEAFF	TGTGCCAGCAGTGAAAAACACCTGAACACTGAAGCTTTCTTT
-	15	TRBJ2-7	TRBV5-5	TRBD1	CASTALGQGFYEQYF	TGTGCCAGCACCGCACTAGGACAGGGGTTCTACGAGCAGTACTTC
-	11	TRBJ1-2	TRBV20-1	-	CSASTNYGYTF	TGCAGTGCTAGCACTAACTATGGCTACACCTTC
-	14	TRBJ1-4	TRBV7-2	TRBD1	CASSNRGFNEKLFF	TGTGCCAGCAGTAACAGGGGGTTTAATGAAAAACTGTTTTTT
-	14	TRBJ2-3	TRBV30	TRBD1	CACYTTGTGDTQYF	TGTGCCTGTTATACAACCGGGACAGGGGACACGCAGTATTTT
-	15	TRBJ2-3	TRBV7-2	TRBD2	CASSVSGGGTDTQYF	TGTGCCAGCAGCGTCAGCGGGGGGGGCACAGATACGCAGTATTTT
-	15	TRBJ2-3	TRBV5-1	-	CASTLDGRDTDTQYF	TGCGCCAGCACCCTAGATGGTCGAGACACAGATACGCAGTATTTT
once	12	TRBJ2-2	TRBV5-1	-	CASSAGDGELFF	TGCGCCAGCAGCGCAGGGGACGGGGAGCTGTTTTTT
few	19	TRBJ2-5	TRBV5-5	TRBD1	CASSQGTRDRGNRQETQYF	TGTGCCAGCAGCCAAGGCACCCGGGACAGGGGGAATAGACAAGAGACCCAGTACTTC
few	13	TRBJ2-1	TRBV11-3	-	CASSSDSYNEQFF	TGTGCCAGCAGTTCGGACAGTTACAATGAGCAGTTCTTC
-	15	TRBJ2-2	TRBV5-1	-	CASSLGSGSTGELFF	TGCGCCAGCAGCTTGGGTTCCGGTAGCACCGGGGAGCTGTTTTTT
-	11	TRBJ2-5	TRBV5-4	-	CATGLRETQYF	TGTGCCACCGGACTAAGAGAGACCCAGTACTTC
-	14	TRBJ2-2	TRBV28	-	CASTPSIKTGELFF	TGTGCCAGCACGCCCTCTATTAAAACCGGGGAGCTGTTTTTT
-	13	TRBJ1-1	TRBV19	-	CASSQQANTEAFF	TGTGCCAGTAGCCAACAGGCTAACACTGAAGCTTTCTTT
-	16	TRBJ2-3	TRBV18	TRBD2	CASSPRTSGNTDTQYF	TGTGCCAGCTCACCGAGGACTAGCGGGAACACAGATACGCAGTATTTT
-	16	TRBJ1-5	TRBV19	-	CASSIQTRGSNQPQHF	TGTGCCAGTAGTATCCAGACCCGGGGGAGCAATCAGCCCCAGCATTTT
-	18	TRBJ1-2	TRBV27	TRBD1	CASSLDGQGLGGGYGYTF	TGTGCCAGCAGTTTGGACGGACAGGGACTCGGTGGGGGCTATGGCTACACCTTC
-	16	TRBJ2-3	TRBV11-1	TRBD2	CASSLLGGTSTDTQYF	TGTGCCAGCAGCCTCCTCGGGGGGACCAGCACAGATACGCAGTATTTT
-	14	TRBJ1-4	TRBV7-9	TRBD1	CASSPRGQGEKLFF	TGTGCCAGCAGCCCCCGAGGACAGGGGGAAAAACTGTTTTTT
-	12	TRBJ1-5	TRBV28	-	CAATVSNQPQHF	TGTGCCGCGACAGTTAGCAATCAGCCCCAGCATTTT
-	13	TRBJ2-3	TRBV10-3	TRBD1	CASRQGVTDTQYF	TGTGCCTCAAGACAGGGCGTCACAGATACGCAGTATTTT
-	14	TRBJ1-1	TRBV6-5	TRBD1	CASSRTGGLTEAFF	TGTGCCAGCAGCCGGACAGGGGGATTGACTGAAGCTTTCTTT
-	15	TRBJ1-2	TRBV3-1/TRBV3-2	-	CASSPRGLTTYGYTF	TGTGCCAGCAGCCCCAGGGGCCTTACTACCTATGGCTACACCTTC
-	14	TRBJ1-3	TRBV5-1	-	CASSLSPVGNTIYF	TGCGCCAGCAGCTTGTCCCCAGTTGGAAACACCATATATTTT
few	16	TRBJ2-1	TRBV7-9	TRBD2	CASSLSLAGGLNEQFF	TGTGCCAGCAGCTTGAGCCTAGCGGGAGGTTTGAATGAGCAGTTCTTC
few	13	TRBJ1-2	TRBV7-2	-	CASSFAANYGYTF	TGTGCCAGCAGCTTCGCGGCTAACTATGGCTACACCTTC
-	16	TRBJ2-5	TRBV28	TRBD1	CASSSPGTASQETQYF	TGTGCCAGCAGTTCCCCGGGGACAGCCAGCCAAGAGACCCAGTACTTC
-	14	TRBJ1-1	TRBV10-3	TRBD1	CAISEGTGDTEAFF	TGTGCCATCAGTGAAGGGACAGGGGATACTGAAGCTTTCTTT
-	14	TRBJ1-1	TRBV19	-	CASRQGTGFTEAFF	TGTGCCAGTCGGCAGGGCACTGGGTTTACTGAAGCTTTCTTT
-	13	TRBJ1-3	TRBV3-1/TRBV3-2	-	CASSQVTGNTIYF	TGTGCCAGCAGCCAAGTCACTGGAAACACCATATATTTT
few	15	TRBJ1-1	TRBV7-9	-	CASSTTGLGITEAFF	TGTGCCAGCAGCACTACAGGTCTAGGGATCACTGAAGCTTTCTTT
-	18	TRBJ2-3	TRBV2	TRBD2	CASSEARGLAGSTDTQYF	TGTGCCAGCAGTGAAGCGCGAGGACTAGCGGGAAGCACAGATACGCAGTATTTT
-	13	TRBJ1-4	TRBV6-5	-	CASRNPTREKLFF	TGTGCCAGCAGAAATCCTACGAGGGAAAAACTGTTTTTT
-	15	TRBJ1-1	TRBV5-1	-	CASSYGQRGNTEAFF	TGCGCCAGCAGTTATGGACAGAGGGGGAACACTGAAGCTTTCTTT
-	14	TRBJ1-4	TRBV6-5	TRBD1	CASSPTGVGEKLFF	TGTGCCAGCAGCCCCACAGGGGTTGGCGAAAAACTGTTTTTT
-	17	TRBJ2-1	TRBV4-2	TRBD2	CASSQDATSGGRDEQFF	TGTGCCAGCAGCCAAGATGCGACTAGCGGGGGGAGGGATGAGCAGTTCTTC
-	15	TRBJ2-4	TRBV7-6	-	CASSLDGLAKNIQYF	TGTGCCAGCAGCTTAGATGGGCTAGCCAAAAACATTCAGTACTTC